The clone carrying this T cell receptor (beta chain) has a handful of counts. Its antigen is undetermined. Time point indicated: pretreatment peripheral blood. Each patient presented with locally advanced or metastatic urothelial carcinoma. Per-patient samples, pretreatment and on-treatment, numbered 1 to 8. CDR3 length: 14 residues. Germline V gene lookup returns CDR1 KGHSH and CDR2 LQKENI. Trimming removed 3 bases from V and 5 bases from J, with 11 bases in between. This sample is part of a study of PD-L1 blockade in urothelial cancer. Background on the study: Specimens of blood held a median count of 141,255 T cells. Study-level results: In blood sampled pretreatment, TCR clonality below the median predicted better survival.

The table came from immunoSEQ multiplex PCR; TCRdb's copy has only in-frame clones and leaves some out. This table has 90,000 or so clones, roughly 90% appearing once. The input for sequencing was PBMCs, taken around atezolizumab (anti-PD-L1) treatment. This receptor was obtained from a woman of 80 years or more with urothelial cancer. This sequence joins TRBV18 and TRBJ2-1; perhaps TRBD2 as D (6 bases). CDR3 region: CASSPISGNNEQFF. Written as DNA, the CDR3 is TGTGCCAGCTCACCGATTAGCGGCAACAATGAGCAGTTCTTC. Drawing the rest from reference TRBV18 and TRBJ2-1, the complete variable domain is NAGVMQNPRHLVRRRGQEARLRCSPMKGHSHVYWYRQLPEEGLKFMVYLQKENIIDESGMPKERFSAEFPKEGPSILRIQQVVRGDSAAYFCASSPISGNNEQFFGPGTRLTVL.